This TCR beta chain comes out of a study of T cells in Graves' hyperthyroidism and ophthalmopathy. CDR1 SGHRS and CDR2 YFSETQ come from the germline V gene. V dropped 2 bases and J dropped 5 bases, with 8 bases sitting between them. The CDR3 contains 12 residues. Patients were excluded for uncontrolled infection, other autoimmune disease, pregnancy or lactation. Regarding the study as a whole: Ophthalmopathy was told apart from stable hyperthyroidism by a 13 V-J model. The model made its ophthalmopathy prediction, and onset followed a median about 6 months later. Blood held most thyroid clonotypes expanded above 0.001 frequency.

Note on this clonotype: Antigen specificity is unknown.

Amplification targeted TCR beta CDR3 regions from RNA transcripts. TCR CDR3 regions were first amplified by RT-PCR with HTBI primers. From the multiplex PCR reads, TCRdb called clonotypes with MiXCR, one entry per CDR3 protein. The repertoire has about 640,000 distinct CDR3 sequences, nearly 45% of them found once; the top ten carry more than 7%. V usage is TRBV5-1 and J usage is TRBJ2-7; D uncertain. The source material was peripheral blood or thyroid tissue (not recorded which). This clonotype was obtained from an adult man with Graves' disease, either hyperthyroidism or ophthalmopathy (not recorded which). CDR3 in DNA: TGCGCCAGCAGCTTCTCGGGTCACGAGCAGTACTTC. Protein product: CASSFSGHEQYF. The whole variable domain, filled in from reference TRBV5-1 and TRBJ2-7, reads KAGVTQTPRYLIKTRGQQVTLSCSPISGHRSVSWYQQTPGQGLQFLFEYFSETQRNKGNFPGRFSGRQFSNSRSEMNVSTLELGDSALYLCASSFSGHEQYFGPGTRLTVT.